The sequence of this T cell receptor beta chain was determined in a study of spatial heterogeneity in lung cancer. The wider study: Alpha-chain sequences were consistently detected less often than beta-chain sequences.

This clonotype has more than one count but fewer than ten. As an off-target read in a library built for alpha chains, this beta chain has a frequency of little significance. Germline CDR1 reads SGHTA; CDR2 reads FQGNSA. The CDR3 consists of 15 residues. MiXCR was run by TCRdb on the 5' RACE reads, yielding one entry per CDR3 protein. The sample lists under 13,000 distinct CDR3 sequences, roughly 6.3% occurring once. The sample's time point: sample taken at primary tumor resection. The authors sequenced whole RNA from tumor, nontumor lung or frozen PBMC without sorting. Donation came from around 77 patients with untreated early-stage non-small cell lung cancer.

The receptor was derived from a male donor with early-stage non-small cell lung cancer. V gene TRBV7-2 combines with J gene TRBJ2-7; D unclear. The source material was PBMCs, sampled at surgery. This CDR3 reads CAFKTRDTDPYEQYF. The CDR3 DNA sequence: TGTGCTTTTAAAACCCGAGACACGGACCCCTACGAGCAGTACTTC.